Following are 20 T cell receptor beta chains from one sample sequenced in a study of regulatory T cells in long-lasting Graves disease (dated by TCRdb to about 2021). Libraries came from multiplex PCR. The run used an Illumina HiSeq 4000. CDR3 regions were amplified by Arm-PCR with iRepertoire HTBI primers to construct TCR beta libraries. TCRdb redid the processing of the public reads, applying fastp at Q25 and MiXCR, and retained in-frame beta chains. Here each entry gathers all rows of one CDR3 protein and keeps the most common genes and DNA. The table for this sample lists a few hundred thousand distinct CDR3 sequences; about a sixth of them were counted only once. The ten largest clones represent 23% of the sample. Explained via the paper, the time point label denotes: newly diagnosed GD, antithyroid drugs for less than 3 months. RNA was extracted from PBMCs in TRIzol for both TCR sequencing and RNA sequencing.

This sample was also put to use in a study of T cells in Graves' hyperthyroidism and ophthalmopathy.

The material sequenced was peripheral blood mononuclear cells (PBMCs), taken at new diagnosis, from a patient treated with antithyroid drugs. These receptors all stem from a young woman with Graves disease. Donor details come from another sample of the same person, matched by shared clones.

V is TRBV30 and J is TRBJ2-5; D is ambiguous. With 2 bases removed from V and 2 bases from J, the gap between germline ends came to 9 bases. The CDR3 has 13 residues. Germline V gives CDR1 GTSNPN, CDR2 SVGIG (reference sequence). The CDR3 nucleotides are TGTGCCTGGAGTTTTGGGAAACAAGAGACCCAGTACTTC. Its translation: CAWSFGKQETQYF. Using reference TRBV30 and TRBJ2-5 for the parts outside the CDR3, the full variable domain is SQTIHQWPATLVQPVGSPLSLECTVEGTSNPNLYWYRQAAGRGLQLLFYSVGIGQISSEVPQNLSASRPQDRQFILSSKKLLLSDSGFYLCAWSFGKQETQYFGPGTRLLVL.

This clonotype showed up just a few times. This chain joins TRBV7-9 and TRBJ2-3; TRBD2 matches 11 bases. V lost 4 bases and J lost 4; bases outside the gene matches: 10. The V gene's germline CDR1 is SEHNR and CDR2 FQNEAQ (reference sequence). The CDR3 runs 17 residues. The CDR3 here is CASSSRLAGLHADTQYF. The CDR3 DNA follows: TGTGCCAGCAGCTCCAGACTAGCGGGATTGCACGCAGATACGCAGTATTTT.

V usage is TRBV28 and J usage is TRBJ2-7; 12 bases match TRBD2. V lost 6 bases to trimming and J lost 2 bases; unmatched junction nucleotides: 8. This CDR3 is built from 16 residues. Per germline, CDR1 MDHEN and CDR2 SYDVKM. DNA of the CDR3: TGTGCCAGCAGCTCTCGACTAGCGGGAGCACCCTACGAGCAGTACTTC. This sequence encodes CASSSRLAGAPYEQYF.

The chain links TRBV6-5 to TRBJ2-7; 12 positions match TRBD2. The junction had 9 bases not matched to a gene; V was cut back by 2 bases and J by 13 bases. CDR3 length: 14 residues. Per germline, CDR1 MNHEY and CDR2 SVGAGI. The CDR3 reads CASSYGTSGQAGYF. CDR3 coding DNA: TGTGCCAGCAGTTACGGGACTAGCGGGCAGGCAGGATACTTC.

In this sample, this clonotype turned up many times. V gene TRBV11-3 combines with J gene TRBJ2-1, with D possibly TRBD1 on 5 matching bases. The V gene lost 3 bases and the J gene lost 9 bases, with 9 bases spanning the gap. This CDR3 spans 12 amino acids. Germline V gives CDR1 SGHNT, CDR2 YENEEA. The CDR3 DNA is TGTGCCAGCAGCTTCTCAGGGCTTGAGCAGTTCTTC. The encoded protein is CASSFSGLEQFF.

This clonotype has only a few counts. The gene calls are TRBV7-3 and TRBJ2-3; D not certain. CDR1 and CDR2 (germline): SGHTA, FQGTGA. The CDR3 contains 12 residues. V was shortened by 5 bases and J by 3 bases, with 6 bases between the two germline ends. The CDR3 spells CASSDQTDTQYF. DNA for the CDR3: TGTGCCAGCAGCGACCAAACAGATACGCAGTATTTT. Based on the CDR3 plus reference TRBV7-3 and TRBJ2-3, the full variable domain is GAGVSQTPSNKVTEKGKYVELRCDPISGHTALYWYRQSLGQGPEFLIYFQGTGAADDSGLPNDRFFAVRPEGSVSTLKIQRTERGDSAVYLCASSDQTDTQYFGPGTRLTVL.

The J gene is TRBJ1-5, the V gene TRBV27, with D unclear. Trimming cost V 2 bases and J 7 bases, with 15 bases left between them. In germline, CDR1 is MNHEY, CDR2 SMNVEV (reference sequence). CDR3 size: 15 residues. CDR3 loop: CASSLMGGQFQPQHF. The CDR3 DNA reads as TGTGCCAGCAGTTTAATGGGAGGCCAATTCCAGCCCCAGCATTTT.

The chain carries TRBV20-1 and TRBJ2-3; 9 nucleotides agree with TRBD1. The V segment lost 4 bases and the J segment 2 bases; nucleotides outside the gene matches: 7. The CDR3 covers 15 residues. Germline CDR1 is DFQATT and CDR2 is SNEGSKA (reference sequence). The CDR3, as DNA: TGCAGTGCTATTAACCGACAGGGGGACACAGATACGCAGTATTTT. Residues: CSAINRQGDTDTQYF.

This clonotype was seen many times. The CDR3 here is CASSPQGGVNTEAFF. In DNA, the CDR3 is TGTGCCAGCTCACCACAGGGAGGCGTGAACACTGAAGCTTTCTTT. The chain joins TRBV18 to TRBJ1-1; D is uncertain. This CDR3 has 15 amino acids. Germline CDR1 reads KGHSH; CDR2 reads LQKENI. V was cut by 1 base and J by 0 bases, with 9 bases left in between.

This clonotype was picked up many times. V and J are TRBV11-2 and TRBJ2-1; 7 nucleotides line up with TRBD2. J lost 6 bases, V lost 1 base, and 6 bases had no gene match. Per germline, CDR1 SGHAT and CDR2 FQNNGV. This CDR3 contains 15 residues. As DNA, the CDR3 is TGTGCCAGCAGCTTAGTGGGCGGGAGTATCAATGAGCAGTTCTTC. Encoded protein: CASSLVGGSINEQFF.

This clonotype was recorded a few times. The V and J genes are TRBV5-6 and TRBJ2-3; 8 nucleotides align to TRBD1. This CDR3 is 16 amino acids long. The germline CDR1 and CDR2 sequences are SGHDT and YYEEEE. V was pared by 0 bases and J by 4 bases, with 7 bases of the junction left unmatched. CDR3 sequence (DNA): TGTGCCAGCAGCTTGGTCCCAGGGGGCGCTTCAGATACGCAGTATTTT. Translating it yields CASSLVPGGASDTQYF.

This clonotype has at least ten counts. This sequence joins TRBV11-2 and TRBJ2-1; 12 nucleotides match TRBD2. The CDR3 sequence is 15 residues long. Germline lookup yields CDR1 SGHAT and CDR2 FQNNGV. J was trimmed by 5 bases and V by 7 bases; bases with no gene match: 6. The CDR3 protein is CASKLGLAGHNEQFF. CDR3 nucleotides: TGTGCCAGCAAACTTGGACTAGCGGGACACAATGAGCAGTTCTTC. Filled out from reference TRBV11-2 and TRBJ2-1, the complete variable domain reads EAGVAQSPRYKIIEKRQSVAFWCNPISGHATLYWYQQILGQGPKLLIQFQNNGVVDDSQLPKDRFSAERLKGVDSTLKIQPAKLEDSAVYLCASKLGLAGHNEQFFGPGTRLTVL.

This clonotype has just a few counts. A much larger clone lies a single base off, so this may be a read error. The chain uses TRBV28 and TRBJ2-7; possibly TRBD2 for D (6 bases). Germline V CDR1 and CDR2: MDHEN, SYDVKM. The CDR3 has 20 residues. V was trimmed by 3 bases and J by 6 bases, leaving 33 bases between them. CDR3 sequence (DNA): TGTGCCAGCAGTTTGGCCCCCGGGGTGCGGGGAAGTAAGGGAGCCTCCGAGCAGTACTTC. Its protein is CASSLAPGVRGSKGASEQYF.

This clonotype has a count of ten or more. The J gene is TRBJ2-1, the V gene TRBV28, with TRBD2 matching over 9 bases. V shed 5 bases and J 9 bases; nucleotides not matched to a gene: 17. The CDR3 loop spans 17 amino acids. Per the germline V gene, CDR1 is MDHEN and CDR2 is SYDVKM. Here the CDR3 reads CASSLPPSSGTDVEQFF. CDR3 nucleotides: TGTGCCAGCAGTCTACCCCCCTCTAGCGGGACTGACGTTGAGCAGTTCTTC.

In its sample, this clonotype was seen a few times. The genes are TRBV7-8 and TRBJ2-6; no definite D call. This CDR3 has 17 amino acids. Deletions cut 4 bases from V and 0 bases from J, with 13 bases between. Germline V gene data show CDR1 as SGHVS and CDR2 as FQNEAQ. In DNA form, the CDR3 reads TGTGCCAGCAGCTCCCAGTGGGCCCTCTCTGGGGCCAACGTCCTGACTTTC. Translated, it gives CASSSQWALSGANVLTF. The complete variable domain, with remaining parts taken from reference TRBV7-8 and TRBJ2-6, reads GAGVSQSPRYKVAKRGQDVALRCDPISGHVSLFWYQQALGQGPEFLTYFQNEAQLDKSGLPSDRFFAERPEGSVSTLKIQRTQQEDSAVYLCASSSQWALSGANVLTFGAGSRLTVL.

CDR3 protein: CASSVNSLVNTEAFF. The CDR3 coding sequence is TGTGCCAGCAGCGTTAATAGTCTGGTGAACACTGAAGCTTTCTTT. The chain joins TRBV9 to TRBJ1-1; D gene unclear. Germline-derived CDR1 and CDR2 are SGDLS and YYNGEE. V was cut by 2 bases and J by 0 bases, with 11 bases left in between. The CDR3 sequence is 15 residues long.

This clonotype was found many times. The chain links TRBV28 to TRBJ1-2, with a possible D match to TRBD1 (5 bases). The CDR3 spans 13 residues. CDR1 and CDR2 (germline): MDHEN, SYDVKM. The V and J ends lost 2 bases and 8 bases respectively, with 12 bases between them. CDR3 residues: CASSLIREQGYTF. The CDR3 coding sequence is TGTGCCAGCAGTTTAATCAGGGAACAAGGCTACACCTTC.

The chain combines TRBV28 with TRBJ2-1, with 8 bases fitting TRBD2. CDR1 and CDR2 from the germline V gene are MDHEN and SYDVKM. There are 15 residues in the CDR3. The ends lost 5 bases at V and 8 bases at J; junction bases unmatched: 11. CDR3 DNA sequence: TGTGCCAGCAGTCTCAGACTAGCGCCCACCCATGAGCAGTTCTTC. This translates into CASSLRLAPTHEQFF.

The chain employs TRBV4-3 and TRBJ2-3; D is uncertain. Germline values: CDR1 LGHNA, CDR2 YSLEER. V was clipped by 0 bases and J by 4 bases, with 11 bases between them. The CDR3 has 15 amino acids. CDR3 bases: TGCGCCAGCAGCCAAGATCTACGTACGGCAGATACGCAGTATTTT. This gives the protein CASSQDLRTADTQYF.

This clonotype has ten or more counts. The CDR3 is CASSLGLGTSNNEQYF. CDR3 coding DNA: TGTGCCAGCAGCTTAGGCCTCGGGACTAGCAATAACGAGCAGTACTTC. The chain carries TRBV13 and TRBJ2-7, with TRBD2 identical over 9 bases. With 0 bases clipped from V and 5 bases from J, the junction kept 8 bases outside the gene matches. The germline CDR1 and CDR2 sequences are PRHDT and FYEKMQ (reference sequence). This CDR3 comprises 16 residues.